The 6 T cell receptor beta chains in this list originate from one sample, sequenced in a study of T-cell memory formation after mild COVID-19. TCRdb redid the calling of the 5' RACE reads with MiXCR, one entry per CDR3 protein. The profile shows approximately 260,000 distinct CDR3 sequences, about 16% of them singletons. The specimen sequenced was PBMCs or a T cell subset sorted from them (not recorded which). Every receptor here comes from a man between 18 and 35 years old who had mild COVID-19 (a few samples of this study predate the infection). Cell type and time point are not known.

V and J are TRBV5-1 and TRBJ2-2; 12 nucleotides match TRBD1. J lost 6 bases, V lost 5 bases, and 5 bases had no gene match. CDR1 and CDR2 (germline): SGHRS, YFSETQ. The length of the CDR3 is 15 residues. The CDR3 sequence is CASRPGTGGSGELFF. The CDR3 nucleotides read TGCGCCAGCAGGCCCGGGACAGGGGGCTCCGGGGAGCTGTTTTTT. The full variable domain, in which reference TRBV5-1 and TRBJ2-2 provide the parts outside the CDR3, is KAGVTQTPRYLIKTRGQQVTLSCSPISGHRSVSWYQQTPGQGLQFLFEYFSETQRNKGNFPGRFSGRQFSNSRSEMNVSTLELGDSALYLCASRPGTGGSGELFFGEGSRLTVL.

This clonotype has ten or more counts. This chain connects TRBV5-1 to TRBJ2-3, with D unresolved. The germline V and J ends were trimmed by 2 bases and 0 bases, with 16 bases remaining between them. The germline CDR1 and CDR2 sequences are SGHRS and YFSETQ. The CDR3 sequence is 17 residues long. CDR3 coding DNA: TGCGCCAGCAGCTTCTCCCCGCATACCTCTAGCACAGATACGCAGTATTTT. The encoded protein is CASSFSPHTSSTDTQYF.

The chain employs TRBV25-1 and TRBJ2-3; TRBD2 agrees at 8 bases. This CDR3 region has 14 residues. Trimming at V came to 3 bases and at J to 4 bases, leaving 3 bases not matched to a gene. Germline CDR1 and CDR2: MGHDK and SYGVNS. The CDR3 loop is CASSDPGGPDTQYF. CDR3 sequence (DNA): TGTGCCAGCAGTGATCCGGGGGGGCCAGATACGCAGTATTTT.

This clonotype was recorded a few times. The rearrangement uses TRBV27 and TRBJ2-3; the match to TRBD1 covers 10 bases. CDR3 size: 15 residues. J was trimmed by 3 bases and V by 4 bases; bases with no gene match: 4. Looked up from germline, CDR1 is MNHEY and CDR2 is SMNVEV (reference sequence). Here the CDR3 reads CASSWTGGRTDTQYF. CDR3 bases: TGTGCCAGCAGTTGGACAGGGGGACGGACAGATACGCAGTATTTT.

Here the CDR3 reads CASSMTASPEAFF. The CDR3 nucleotides read TGCGCCAGCAGCATGACGGCGAGCCCTGAAGCTTTCTTT. The chain joins TRBV5-1 to TRBJ1-1, with unresolved D. V was pared by 4 bases and J by 6 bases, with 13 bases between. The CDR3 contains 13 residues. From germline, CDR1 is SGHRS and CDR2 YFSETQ.

This clonotype was seen a few times. The CDR3, as DNA: TGTGCCAGCAGCCCTCAGGCCTTAAGGGTAACGGAGGCCCTCCACTTT. Translated, it gives CASSPQALRVTEALHF. The V gene is TRBV11-2, the J gene TRBJ1-6; no clear D gene. The CDR3 is made up of 16 amino acids. V was trimmed by 5 bases and J by 14 bases, leaving 25 bases between them. Germline lookup yields CDR1 SGHAT and CDR2 FQNNGV.